Presented here are 21 T cell receptor beta chains from one specimen sequenced in a study of graft-versus-host responses after intestinal transplantation. These TCRs' antigens remain unknown. The protocol was immunoSEQ multiplex PCR, while the TCRdb copy is restricted to in-frame clones and leaves out a portion. The sample holds about 84,000 clones; around 90% are singletons and the top ten take approximately 0.3%. This specimen was unstimulated CD4+ T cells sorted from spleen or lymph node cells, taken before transplant. Source of these receptors: a human donor who was the organ donor for an intestinal transplant.

The genes are TRBV27 and TRBJ2-1; maybe TRBD1 (6 bases). Trimming shortened V by 1 base and J by 3 bases, and 7 bases separated the two germline ends. Germline V gene sequence: CDR1 MNHEY, CDR2 SMNVEV (reference sequence). This CDR3 contains 14 residues. CDR3 sequence reads: CASSLWGRYNEQFF. The DNA for the CDR3 is TGTGCCAGCAGTTTATGGGGGCGCTACAATGAGCAGTTCTTC.

The chain couples TRBV4-1 to TRBJ2-3; maybe TRBD2 (5 bases). Per germline, CDR1 MGHRA and CDR2 YSYEKL. Trimming took 4 bases from V and 7 from J, leaving 15 bases between them. This CDR3 contains 14 residues. CDR3 in amino acids: CASSRLVGVNTQYF. The CDR3 nucleotides are TGCGCCAGCAGCCGATTAGTGGGAGTTAATACGCAGTATTTT.

This chain uses TRBV7-8 with TRBJ1-6, with D perhaps matching TRBD1 (6 bases). This CDR3 is built from 13 residues. Germline CDR1 is SGHVS and CDR2 is FQNEAQ. The V end lost 5 bases, the J end lost 9 bases, and 11 bases lay between the germline ends. The CDR3 DNA sequence: TGTGCCAGCAGCCAGGGGCGGGTTTCACCCCTCCACTTT. It is translated as CASSQGRVSPLHF. Together with reference TRBV7-8 and TRBJ1-6, the CDR3 gives the full variable domain: GAGVSQSPRYKVAKRGQDVALRCDPISGHVSLFWYQQALGQGPEFLTYFQNEAQLDKSGLPSDRFFAERPEGSVSTLKIQRTQQEDSAVYLCASSQGRVSPLHFGNGTRLTVT.

This clone has only a few counts. The V gene is TRBV30, the J gene TRBJ1-5, with TRBD1 matching over 7 bases. This CDR3 has 15 amino acids. The germline V gene encodes CDR1 GTSNPN and CDR2 SVGIG (reference sequence). The J segment lost 9 bases and the V segment lost 2 bases, leaving 13 bases of the junction unmatched. CDR3 in DNA: TGTGCCTGGAGTACCGGGACAGTCGGCGTATCGCCCCAGCATTTT. It is translated as CAWSTGTVGVSPQHF.

The V and J genes are TRBV30 and TRBJ2-1; D is perhaps TRBD1 (5 bases). Looked up from germline, CDR1 is GTSNPN and CDR2 is SVGIG (reference sequence). This CDR3 spans 12 amino acids. Trimming stripped 2 bases from V and 10 bases from J, with 12 bases between. The CDR3 reads CAWSWGYGEQFF. CDR3 coding DNA: TGTGCCTGGAGTTGGGGCTATGGAGAGCAGTTCTTC.

The chain recombines TRBV28 with TRBJ1-3; 9 bases are a match to TRBD1. The CDR3 is made up of 16 amino acids. Germline CDR1 is MDHEN and CDR2 is SYDVKM. Germline trimming cut 3 bases from V and 6 bases from J; bases unmatched to any gene: 9. CDR3 bases: TGTGCCAGCAGTTTTTACAGGGGGCGAGAAGAAAACACCATATATTTT. Translating gives CASSFYRGREENTIYF.

V gene TRBV11-2 combines with J gene TRBJ2-1; TRBD2 aligns across 10 bases. Germline V lookup: CDR1 SGHAT, CDR2 FQNNGV. This CDR3 region has 17 residues. Trimming removed 5 bases from V and 9 bases from J; junction bases left unmatched: 16. The CDR3 DNA is TGTGCCAGCAGCCGTCAGAGCTCCAGCGGGGGGGGGTCTGAGCAGTTCTTC. This translates into CASSRQSSSGGGSEQFF.

This clone was found once. The chain is built from TRBV7-2 and TRBJ2-2; a possible D gene is TRBD2 (5 bases). Trimming shortened V by 4 bases and J by 5 bases, and 8 bases separated the two germline ends. The CDR3 totals 13 residues. Germline CDR1 is SGHTA and CDR2 is FQGNSA. Here the CDR3 DNA reads TGTGCCAGCAGCTCGAGGGTAACCGGGGAGCTGTTTTTT. Amino acids: CASSSRVTGELFF.

On this clone: The junction departs from germline at one end; a sequencing error may be responsible. This chain links TRBV7-7 with TRBJ2-1; no clear D. Per germline, CDR1 SSHAT and CDR2 FNYEAQ (reference sequence). The CDR3 covers 18 residues. The CDR3 DNA sequence: TGTGCTAGCAGCCCCGCCCCCTCAGGAATTAGCTCCTACAATGAGCAGTTCTTC. Translation: CASSPAPSGISSYNEQFF.

This clone was detected only a few times. V is TRBV19 and J is TRBJ2-5; D might be TRBD2 (6 bases). Trimming stripped 3 bases from V and 4 bases from J, with 12 bases between. Germline CDR1 is LNHDA and CDR2 is SQIVND (reference sequence). CDR3 length: 14 amino acids. The CDR3 DNA reads as TGTGCCAGTAGTATGATAGGAGGGTTAGAGACCCAGTACTTC. This encodes CASSMIGGLETQYF.

This clone was seen only a few times. This CDR3 is CAIRQPGQAFYEQYF. DNA of the CDR3: TGTGCCATCAGACAACCGGGACAGGCGTTCTACGAGCAGTACTTC. The J gene is TRBJ2-7, the V gene TRBV10-3; 8 bases line up with TRBD1. Germline loops: CDR1 ENHRY, CDR2 SYGVKD. V was pared by 6 bases and J by 3 bases, with 10 bases of the junction left unmatched. There are 15 residues in the CDR3.

V gene TRBV14 combines with J gene TRBJ1-2; 7 nucleotides match TRBD1. The junction had 4 bases not matched to a gene; V was cut back by 1 base and J by 5 bases. The CDR3 spans 14 residues. From germline, CDR1 is SGHDN and CDR2 FVKESK. The CDR3 protein is CASSQVAGGYGYTF. The CDR3 nucleotides are TGTGCCAGCAGCCAAGTTGCAGGGGGGTATGGCTACACCTTC.

The chain couples TRBV5-5 to TRBJ2-3; a possible D gene is TRBD2 (6 bases). Per the germline V gene, CDR1 is SGHKS and CDR2 is YYEKEE (reference sequence). V was cut by 4 bases and J by 1 base, with 13 bases left in between. The CDR3 sequence is 15 residues long. The CDR3 DNA reads TGTGCCAGCAGCGGGGCGGGATTCGGCACAGATACGCAGTATTTT. This encodes CASSGAGFGTDTQYF.

The CDR3 DNA is TGTGCCAGCAGCTTAGCCGGTTGGACAGCGAACACCGGGGAGCTGTTTTTT. Protein: CASSLAGWTANTGELFF. This chain joins TRBV7-9 and TRBJ2-2; a weak D match, TRBD1 (6 bases). The ends were cut back, 0 bases at V and 0 bases at J, with 11 bases in the middle. This CDR3 is built from 17 residues. Germline V gene sequence: CDR1 SEHNR, CDR2 FQNEAQ (reference sequence).

This clone was observed once. The V call is TRBV5-1, the J call TRBJ1-4; the D gene is possibly TRBD1 (5 bases). The length of the CDR3 is 15 residues. V lost 6 bases and J lost 0, with 12 bases in between. CDR1 and CDR2 from the germline V gene are SGHRS and YFSETQ. CDR3 loop: CASTGGGTTNEKLFF. In DNA, the CDR3 is TGCGCCAGCACCGGGGGGGGGACAACTAATGAAAAACTGTTTTTT.

The J gene is TRBJ1-6, the V gene TRBV6-1; possibly TRBD1 for D (6 bases). Trimming removed 10 bases from V and 15 bases from J, with 22 bases in between. Germline CDR1 and CDR2: MNHNS and SASEGT. The CDR3 loop spans 13 amino acids. The CDR3 DNA reads as TGTGCCATCGGACAGCCCCAGATTGTGCTCCTCCACTTT. It specifies CAIGQPQIVLLHF.

This chain links TRBV18 with TRBJ1-1, with D tentatively TRBD1 (5 bases). CDR1 is KGHSH, CDR2 LQKENI, per germline. V was shortened by 2 bases and J by 9 bases, with 16 bases between the two germline ends. The CDR3 covers 14 residues. In DNA, the CDR3 is TGTGCCAGCTCACCAATACACCCCCCAGGGCAAGCTTTCTTT. It specifies CASSPIHPPGQAFF.

This clone was observed once. This chain links TRBV6-5 with TRBJ1-1; TRBD1 is a possible D gene (6 bases). Germline loops: CDR1 MNHEY, CDR2 SVGAGI. Trimming stripped 4 bases from V and 10 bases from J, with 19 bases between. CDR3 length: 14 residues. Here the CDR3 reads CASSSLPGGGRAFF. The DNA for the CDR3 is TGTGCCAGCAGTTCCCTTCCGGGGGGCGGTAGAGCTTTCTTT.

This clone was seen a single time. V usage is TRBV19 and J usage is TRBJ1-1; possibly TRBD1 for D (6 bases). This CDR3 is 16 amino acids long. CDR1 and CDR2 from the germline V gene are LNHDA and SQIVND (reference sequence). Trimming shortened V by 3 bases and J by 1 base, and 15 bases separated the two germline ends. CDR3: CASSISARGRNTEAFF. The CDR3 DNA reads as TGTGCCAGTAGTATCAGTGCCAGGGGTAGGAACACTGAAGCTTTCTTT.

The chain has TRBV11-3 and TRBJ2-1; 8 bases map to TRBD1. The CDR3 has 15 residues. The junction had 4 bases not matched to a gene; V was cut back by 5 bases and J by 1 base. Germline V gene sequence: CDR1 SGHNT, CDR2 YENEEA. CDR3: CASSQDRVSYNEQFF. DNA for the CDR3: TGTGCCAGCAGCCAGGACAGGGTGTCCTACAATGAGCAGTTCTTC.

The rearrangement uses TRBV7-3 and TRBJ2-1; 7 bases agree with TRBD1. V lost 4 bases to trimming and J lost 4 bases; unmatched junction nucleotides: 10. This CDR3 spans 16 amino acids. Germline CDR1 SGHTA, CDR2 FQGTGA. CDR3 loop: CASSSTGEIRYNEQFF. CDR3 coding DNA: TGTGCCAGCAGCTCCACAGGGGAAATAAGGTACAATGAGCAGTTCTTC.